A single sample is the source of the 28 T cell receptor beta chains below, sequenced in a study of cytomegalovirus exposure and HLA in healthy donors. PCR amplification relied on 60 Vbeta primers (plus 13 Jbeta primers). Assay used: immunoSEQ multiplex PCR; TCRdb lists only in-frame clones, some missing. The table lists about 200,000 clones, 70% to 85% of them singletons, with 0.098% in the top ten. The specimen sequenced was PBMCs. Receptors originate from a boy between 2 and 10 years old in good health and CMV-seronegative.

This sequence joins TRBV7-9 and TRBJ1-6; D is perhaps TRBD1 (6 bases). This CDR3 comprises 16 residues. Germline CDR1 and CDR2: SEHNR and FQNEAQ (reference sequence). V was cut by 5 bases and J by 10 bases, with 21 bases left in between. The CDR3 protein is CASSPLGGGAGSPLHF. The CDR3 coding sequence is TGTGCCAGCAGCCCCCTAGGGGGGGGCGCGGGGTCACCCCTCCACTTT.

The CDR3 nucleotides are TGCGCCAGCAGCCCAGGCGGGACAGGCAACAATTCACCCCTCCACTTT. It is translated as CASSPGGTGNNSPLHF. The chain recombines TRBV5-1 with TRBJ1-6; the match to TRBD1 covers 8 bases. In germline, CDR1 is SGHRS, CDR2 YFSETQ. V lost 4 bases, J lost 7 bases, and 10 bases stayed unmatched. This CDR3 is built from 16 residues.

This clone was seen more than once but under ten times. This sequence joins TRBV13 and TRBJ1-6, with D unresolved. V shed 7 bases and J shed 7 bases, with 17 bases lying between them. The CDR3 is made up of 15 amino acids. The germline CDR1 and CDR2 sequences are PRHDT and FYEKMQ (reference sequence). CDR3 DNA: TGTGCCAGCACCGTTGGAGGGAGTCGGAATTCACCCCTCCACTTT. Encoded protein: CASTVGGSRNSPLHF.

This clone was detected only a few times. The chain couples TRBV11-3 to TRBJ1-1; perhaps TRBD1 as D (5 bases). Trimming pared 0 bases from V and 5 bases from J, leaving 7 bases between. The CDR3 spans 13 residues. Germline assignment: CDR1 SGHNT and CDR2 YENEEA. The CDR3 protein is CASSLEGGTEAFF. The CDR3 nucleotides read TGTGCCAGCAGCTTAGAGGGGGGGACTGAAGCTTTCTTT.

V gene TRBV5-8 combines with J gene TRBJ2-7, with TRBD2 as a possible D gene (5 bases). CDR1 SGHTS and CDR2 YDEGEE come from the germline V gene. V lost 2 bases, J lost 6 bases, and 12 bases lay in between. This CDR3 contains 13 residues. The CDR3 sequence: CASSLGWGVEQYF. As DNA, the CDR3 is TGTGCCAGCAGCTTAGGGTGGGGAGTCGAGCAGTACTTC.

This clone was detected only a few times. The chain has TRBV19 and TRBJ2-7; 7 bases line up with TRBD2. The CDR3 contains 14 residues. The V and J ends lost 4 bases and 3 bases, in that order; junction bases with no gene match: 6. Germline-derived CDR1 and CDR2 are LNHDA and SQIVND (reference sequence). The chain's CDR3 is CASSTGRLGYEQYF. CDR3 nucleotides: TGTGCCAGTAGTACCGGGAGGTTAGGCTACGAGCAGTACTTC.

This chain uses TRBV5-4 with TRBJ2-7, with TRBD1 identical over 9 bases. With V trimmed by 1 base and J by 6 bases, 8 bases remained unmatched. The CDR3 length is 15 residues. Germline CDR1 and CDR2: SGHNT and YYREEE (reference sequence). The DNA for the CDR3 is TGTGCCAGCAGCTTGCCGTCGGGACAGGGCTTCGAGCAGTACTTC. Protein sequence: CASSLPSGQGFEQYF.

V and J are TRBV6-5 and TRBJ2-7; possibly TRBD1 for D (7 bases). The CDR3 has 14 amino acids. The germline V and J ends were trimmed by 5 bases and 1 base, with 12 bases remaining between them. The germline V gene encodes CDR1 MNHEY and CDR2 SVGAGI. CDR3: CASSTRDRSYEQYF. The CDR3 DNA reads TGTGCCAGCAGTACGCGGGACAGATCCTACGAGCAGTACTTC.

The rearrangement links TRBV18 to TRBJ1-2; 8 bases are a match to TRBD1. The germline V gene encodes CDR1 KGHSH and CDR2 LQKENI. The CDR3 loop spans 15 amino acids. With 3 bases clipped from V and 5 bases from J, the junction kept 8 bases outside the gene matches. The CDR3 nucleotides read TGTGCCAGCTCACCTCCAGGACAGGGATCTTATGGCTACACCTTC. Protein sequence: CASSPPGQGSYGYTF.

V usage is TRBV5-4 and J usage is TRBJ1-2; maybe TRBD1 (6 bases). The CDR3 runs to 13 residues. Trimming removed 4 bases from V and 8 bases from J, with 15 bases in between. The germline gives CDR1 SGHNT, CDR2 YYREEE (reference sequence). CDR3 residues: CASSPGTYEGYTF. CDR3 nucleotide sequence: TGTGCCAGCAGCCCAGGGACATATGAGGGCTACACCTTC.

This chain uses TRBV5-1 with TRBJ2-4; a weak D match, TRBD1 (5 bases). V was cut by 0 bases and J by 8 bases, with 12 bases left in between. This CDR3 has 14 residues. Germline assignment: CDR1 SGHRS and CDR2 YFSETQ. The CDR3 nucleotides read TGCGCCAGCAGCTTGGAAGGGGATGGGTACATTCAGTACTTC. This translates into CASSLEGDGYIQYF.

This chain links TRBV4-3 with TRBJ2-5; 7 nucleotides match TRBD2. The V and J ends lost 2 bases and 2 bases, in that order; junction bases with no gene match: 5. This CDR3 is built from 15 residues. Germline V lookup: CDR1 LGHNA, CDR2 YSLEER. Here the CDR3 DNA reads TGCGCCAGCAGCCAACAGCGGGGCGTGCAAGAGACCCAGTACTTC. It encodes CASSQQRGVQETQYF.

The chain combines TRBV21-1 with TRBJ2-2; the D call of TRBD1 is as the table states it, not checked on the DNA. TRBV21-1 is marked as a pseudogene. The CDR3 extends over 16 amino acids. The CDR3 loop is CASSKNGRGRGGELFF. The CDR3 bases are TGTGCCAGCAGCAAAAACGGCAGGGGCAGGGGCGGGGAGCTGTTTTTT.

The genes are TRBV5-6 and TRBJ1-5; 9 bases map to TRBD1. From germline, CDR1 is SGHDT and CDR2 YYEEEE. Trimming at V came to 4 bases and at J to 6 bases, leaving 5 bases not matched to a gene. This CDR3 comprises 14 residues. CDR3 residues: CASSLGQGGQPQHF. CDR3 in DNA: TGTGCCAGCAGCCTGGGACAGGGAGGTCAGCCCCAGCATTTT.

The V and J genes are TRBV19 and TRBJ1-1; possible D gene TRBD1, 6 bases. From germline, CDR1 is LNHDA and CDR2 SQIVND (reference sequence). This CDR3 contains 15 residues. V lost 10 bases, J lost 4 bases, and 22 bases lay in between. DNA of the CDR3: TGTGCCACCTCTAATGGGGCGGCAGGGGTCACTGAAGCTTTCTTT. It encodes CATSNGAAGVTEAFF.

The chain couples TRBV18 to TRBJ1-6; D might be TRBD1 (5 bases). The CDR3 contains 15 residues. Germline-derived CDR1 and CDR2 are KGHSH and LQKENI. Trimming took 4 bases from V and 6 from J, leaving 13 bases between them. CDR3 coding DNA: TGTGCCAGCTCACTCCTGACAGAAGTTAATTCACCCCTCCACTTT. It translates to CASSLLTEVNSPLHF.

The chain uses TRBV7-8 and TRBJ1-5; TRBD1 might be the D (5 bases). CDR3 length: 15 amino acids. From germline, CDR1 is SGHVS and CDR2 FQNEAQ. V gave up 5 bases and J gave up 5 bases, with 16 bases separating them. The CDR3 nucleotides are TGTGCCAGCAGCGGGGGGGAGGGACCACATCAGCCCCAGCATTTT. It translates to CASSGGEGPHQPQHF.

This clone was seen just once. The genes are TRBV7-2 and TRBJ2-3; 11 bases fit TRBD2. Trimming cost V 0 bases and J 3 bases; bases outside gene matches: 2. The germline CDR1 and CDR2 sequences are SGHTA and FQGNSA. The CDR3 has 16 amino acids. CDR3 nucleotide sequence: TGTGCCAGCAGCTTAGCCCCTAGCGGGGGGACAGATACGCAGTATTTT. Amino acids: CASSLAPSGGTDTQYF. Variable domain in full (rest from reference TRBV7-2 and TRBJ2-3): GAGVSQSPSNKVTEKGKDVELRCDPISGHTALYWYRQSLGQGLEFLIYFQGNSAPDKSGLPSDRFSAERTGGSVSTLTIQRTQQEDSAVYLCASSLAPSGGTDTQYFGPGTRLTVL.

The chain is built from TRBV2 and TRBJ1-3; 9 bases map to TRBD1. The germline gives CDR1 SNHLY, CDR2 FYNNEI. CDR3 length: 15 residues. The V gene end was trimmed by 3 bases and the J gene end by 2 bases; junction bases not matched to a gene: 2. The CDR3 DNA reads TGTGCCAGCAGTGATGGACAGGGGACTGGAAACACCATATATTTT. Translating it yields CASSDGQGTGNTIYF.

This CDR3 reads CASSLGGTGDPYEQYF. The CDR3 DNA sequence: TGCGCCAGCAGCTTGGGTGGGACAGGGGATCCCTACGAGCAGTACTTC. The chain is built from TRBV5-1 and TRBJ2-7; 10 nucleotides align to TRBD1. This CDR3 comprises 16 residues. In germline, CDR1 is SGHRS, CDR2 YFSETQ. V was pared by 0 bases and J by 2 bases, with 5 bases of the junction left unmatched.

The chain recombines TRBV10-3 with TRBJ2-5; D is possibly TRBD2 (6 bases). The length of the CDR3 is 16 residues. The V gene's germline CDR1 is ENHRY and CDR2 SYGVKD. V dropped 3 bases and J dropped 12 bases, with 26 bases sitting between them. The CDR3: CAISESRERTSGGKYF. As DNA, the CDR3 is TGTGCCATCAGTGAATCAAGGGAACGGACATCCGGAGGGAAGTACTTC.

This clone turned up a few times. This sequence joins TRBV14 and TRBJ2-7, with TRBD2 identical over 8 bases. V dropped 2 bases and J dropped 0; count of bases not matched to a gene: 6. From germline, CDR1 is SGHDN and CDR2 FVKESK. The CDR3 is 16 amino acids. The CDR3 bases are TGTGCCAGCAGCCAAATAAGCGGGGGCAGCTCCTACGAGCAGTACTTC. The encoded protein is CASSQISGGSSYEQYF.

The V and J genes are TRBV6-1 and TRBJ1-5; D is unclear. Per germline, CDR1 MNHNS and CDR2 SASEGT. The V gene lost 2 bases and the J gene lost 2 bases, with 10 bases spanning the gap. This CDR3 comprises 15 residues. The CDR3 nucleotides read TGTGCCAGCAGTGAAAACCCGAGGGGCAATCAGCCCCAGCATTTT. Its translation: CASSENPRGNQPQHF.

This clone has more than one count but fewer than ten. The chain couples TRBV7-9 to TRBJ2-7; D gene ambiguous. V was trimmed by 4 bases and J by 3 bases, leaving 4 bases between them. The CDR3 spans 11 residues. CDR1 SEHNR and CDR2 FQNEAQ come from the germline V gene (reference sequence). The CDR3 loop is CASSSLYEQYF. CDR3 sequence (DNA): TGTGCCAGCAGCTCCCTCTACGAGCAGTACTTC. Together with reference TRBV7-9 and TRBJ2-7, the CDR3 gives the full variable domain: DTGVSQNPRHKITKRGQNVTFRCDPISEHNRLYWYRQTLGQGPEFLTYFQNEAQLEKSRLLSDRFSAERPKGSFSTLEIQRTEQGDSAMYLCASSSLYEQYFGPGTRLTVT.

J is TRBJ1-2 and V is TRBV4-3; 9 positions match TRBD1. The ends lost 0 bases at V and 2 bases at J; junction bases unmatched: 4. Per germline, CDR1 LGHNA and CDR2 YSLEER. This CDR3 is built from 16 residues. The CDR3 loop is CASSQDPGQGNYGYTF. Here the CDR3 DNA reads TGCGCCAGCAGCCAAGATCCGGGACAGGGAAACTATGGCTACACCTTC.

The V gene is TRBV5-6, the J gene TRBJ1-2; 9 nucleotides line up with TRBD1. The V and J ends lost 4 bases and 7 bases, in that order; junction bases with no gene match: 8. The germline V gene encodes CDR1 SGHDT and CDR2 YYEEEE. The length of the CDR3 is 14 residues. Written as DNA, the CDR3 is TGTGCCAGCAGCCTGGACAGGGGCCAGGGTGGCTACACCTTC. Translating gives CASSLDRGQGGYTF.

The rearrangement joins TRBV6-5 to TRBJ1-6; D ambiguous. The germline V gene has CDR1 MNHEY and CDR2 SVGAGI. Trimming cost V 2 bases and J 9 bases, with 5 bases left between them. The CDR3 has 12 residues. The DNA for the CDR3 is TGTGCCAGCAGTTACGGAGGTTCACCCCTCCACTTT. It codes for CASSYGGSPLHF.

This chain uses TRBV30 with TRBJ2-7; 10 bases fit TRBD1. The CDR3 loop spans 15 amino acids. Germline V gives CDR1 GTSNPN, CDR2 SVGIG (reference sequence). The V gene end was trimmed by 3 bases and the J gene end by 4 bases; junction bases not matched to a gene: 9. For the CDR3, the DNA is TGTGCCTGGAGGGGGGACAGGACAGGGGGTTACGAGCAGTACTTC. Protein sequence: CAWRGDRTGGYEQYF. Full variable domain (missing parts from reference TRBV30 and TRBJ2-7): SQTIHQWPATLVQPVGSPLSLECTVEGTSNPNLYWYRQAAGRGLQLLFYSVGIGQISSEVPQNLSASRPQDRQFILSSKKLLLSDSGFYLCAWRGDRTGGYEQYFGPGTRLTVT.